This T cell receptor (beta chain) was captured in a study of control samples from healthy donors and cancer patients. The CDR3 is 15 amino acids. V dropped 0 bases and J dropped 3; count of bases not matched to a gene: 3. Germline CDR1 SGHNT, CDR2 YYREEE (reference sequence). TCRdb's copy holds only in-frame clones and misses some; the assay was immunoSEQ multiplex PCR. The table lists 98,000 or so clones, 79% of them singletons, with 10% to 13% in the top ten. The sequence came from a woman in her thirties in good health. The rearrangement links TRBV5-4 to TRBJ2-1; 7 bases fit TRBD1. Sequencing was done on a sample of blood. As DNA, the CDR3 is TGTGCCAGCAGCTTGGTAGGGGGCGGCTACAATGAGCAGTTCTTC. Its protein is CASSLVGGGYNEQFF.